This T cell receptor (beta chain) was observed in a study of CD8 T cells in ankylosing spondylitis. Using its own MiXCR run on the 5' RACE reads, TCRdb lists one record per CDR3 protein. The sample lists fewer than 200,000 distinct CDR3 sequences, about 20% occurring once. Per germline, CDR1 ENHRY and CDR2 SYGVKD. The CDR3 totals 13 residues. V gave up 8 bases and J gave up 0 bases, with 9 bases separating them. Specimen: blood, either unsorted or a sorted T cell fraction (not recorded which). The TCR sequence derives from a male donor aged 10-35 years with ankylosing spondylitis or in good health (not recorded which). The V call is TRBV10-3, the J call TRBJ2-3; D could derive from TRBD1 or TRBD2 (5 bases each). The DNA for the CDR3 is TGTGCCATCCGGGACGGAAGCACAGATACGCAGTATTTT. Encoded protein: CAIRDGSTDTQYF.